Below, 29 T cell receptor beta chains from the same sample are listed, as sequenced in a study of T cells after yellow fever vaccination. One entry per CDR3 protein, called by TCRdb with MiXCR from the 5' RACE reads. The sample has 500,000 to 550,000 distinct CDR3 sequences; around a fifth are singletons. This specimen was PBMCs, taken roughly 20 days after the first yellow fever vaccination. The origin of the receptors is a man aged 18 to 30 who received the YFV17D yellow fever vaccine.

This chain joins TRBV20-1 and TRBJ1-2; TRBD1 might be the D (5 bases). Germline V gene data show CDR1 as DFQATT and CDR2 as SNEGSKA (reference sequence). The V gene lost 5 bases and the J gene lost 7 bases, with 14 bases spanning the gap. This CDR3 comprises 12 residues. CDR3 region: CSALGDRGGYTF. The CDR3 DNA is TGCAGTGCTCTTGGGGACCGGGGTGGCTACACCTTC.

In its sample, this clonotype was seen a few times. V gene TRBV4-3 combines with J gene TRBJ2-3, with a tentative D call TRBD2 (5 bases). Germline assignment: CDR1 LGHNA and CDR2 YSLEER. The CDR3 runs 14 residues. V was pared by 3 bases and J by 5 bases, with 12 bases between. As DNA, the CDR3 is TGCGCCAGCAGCCAGACGGGGTTGGAAGATACGCAGTATTTT. This codes for CASSQTGLEDTQYF.

This clonotype was recorded only once. The J gene is TRBJ2-7, the V gene TRBV25-1; D is undetermined. The germline CDR1 and CDR2 sequences are MGHDK and SYGVNS. CDR3 length: 13 amino acids. V dropped 2 bases and J dropped 5 bases, with 10 bases sitting between them. CDR3 DNA sequence: TGTGCCAGCAGTGAACCTTACAAGCACGAGCAGTACTTC. Its protein is CASSEPYKHEQYF.

This clonotype was counted a few times. In DNA, the CDR3 is TGTGCCAGCAGCACGGGGGACCCTCTAGGCGGTTCACCCCTCCACTTT. It encodes CASSTGDPLGGSPLHF. This chain links TRBV7-6 with TRBJ1-6, with a possible D match to TRBD1 (5 bases). The CDR3 covers 16 residues. CDR1 SGHVS and CDR2 FNYEAQ come from the germline V gene. The V end was cut by 5 bases, the J end by 9 bases, with 20 bases between.

On this clonotype: Its ends do not fully match the called genes, so a read error is possible. The chain links TRBV11-3 to TRBJ2-1; 8 bases agree with TRBD1. The CDR3 consists of 14 residues. The V gene's germline CDR1 is SGHNT and CDR2 YENEEA. CDR3 region: CASSLGTGRNGQFF. The DNA for the CDR3 is TGTGCCAGCAGCTTAGGGACAGGGAGGAATGGGCAGTTCTTC.

This clonotype was seen more than once but under ten times. The rearrangement joins TRBV7-2 to TRBJ2-1; D is undetermined. Trimming removed 1 base from V and 12 bases from J, with 10 bases in between. Germline V gene sequence: CDR1 SGHTA, CDR2 FQGNSA. The CDR3 has 12 amino acids. As DNA, the CDR3 is TGTGCCAGCAGCTTAGAGGCCTTGGGGCAGTTCTTC. It yields the protein CASSLEALGQFF.

This rearrangement joins TRBV3-1 to TRBJ2-1; tentatively, D is TRBD1 (6 bases). This CDR3 is built from 14 residues. The V gene's germline CDR1 is LGHDT and CDR2 YNNKEL (reference sequence). V was pared by 4 bases and J by 4 bases, with 11 bases between. CDR3 protein: CASSLRGQYNEQFF. The CDR3 DNA reads TGTGCCAGCAGCCTGAGGGGACAATACAATGAGCAGTTCTTC.

This clonotype was recorded a few times. The chain is built from TRBV5-1 and TRBJ2-2; D ambiguous. This CDR3 spans 15 amino acids. The V gene lost 0 bases and the J gene lost 3 bases, with 9 bases spanning the gap. Germline V gene lookup returns CDR1 SGHRS and CDR2 YFSETQ. The CDR3 coding sequence is TGCGCCAGCAGCTTGGATGGCCTGGACACCGGGGAGCTGTTTTTT. Its translation is CASSLDGLDTGELFF.

V usage is TRBV6-2 or TRBV6-3 and J usage is TRBJ1-6, with 8 nucleotides matching TRBD1. Losses at the gene ends were 2 bases for V and 9 bases for J; bases not matched to a gene: 6. This CDR3 is built from 15 residues. Germline CDR1 MNHEY, CDR2 SVGEGT. This CDR3 is CASSYHGQGASPLHF. Written as DNA, the CDR3 is TGTGCCAGCAGTTACCACGGACAGGGAGCTTCACCCCTCCACTTT.

The chain combines TRBV7-2 with TRBJ1-3; TRBD1 might be the D (5 bases). This CDR3 is 15 amino acids long. CDR1 SGHTA and CDR2 FQGNSA come from the germline V gene. V was pared by 5 bases and J by 7 bases, with 18 bases between. The CDR3 reads CASSPPWQGGNTIYF. The CDR3 DNA follows: TGTGCCAGCAGCCCCCCGTGGCAGGGAGGGAACACCATATATTTT.

V and J are TRBV5-5 and TRBJ2-3; TRBD2 aligns across 7 bases. Germline lookup yields CDR1 SGHKS and CDR2 YYEKEE (reference sequence). The CDR3 covers 15 residues. V gave up 0 bases and J gave up 9 bases; unmatched junction bases: 10. In DNA form, the CDR3 reads TGTGCCAGCAGCTTGGTTGCATCTCCCGGGGGGACGCAGTATTTT. Translated: CASSLVASPGGTQYF.

The rearrangement joins TRBV7-9 to TRBJ2-7, with 7 bases matching TRBD1. V was clipped by 5 bases and J by 5 bases; unmatched bases: 6. The CDR3 runs 13 residues. The germline V gene has CDR1 SEHNR and CDR2 FQNEAQ (reference sequence). The CDR3 reads CASSGDRDNEQYF. The CDR3 DNA is TGTGCCAGCAGCGGAGACAGGGATAACGAGCAGTACTTC.

This chain connects TRBV27 to TRBJ2-1, with 10 bases that match TRBD2. CDR3 length equals 17 residues. Trimming cost V 3 bases and J 5 bases; bases outside gene matches: 10. Per the germline V gene, CDR1 is MNHEY and CDR2 is SMNVEV (reference sequence). The CDR3 loop reads CASSFLAGVGWDNEQFF. The CDR3 DNA sequence: TGTGCCAGCAGTTTTCTAGCGGGGGTGGGGTGGGACAATGAGCAGTTCTTC.

This chain joins TRBV27 and TRBJ2-7; D is unresolved. The germline gives CDR1 MNHEY, CDR2 SMNVEV (reference sequence). The CDR3 is 15 residues long. Trimming stripped 3 bases from V and 2 bases from J, with 14 bases between. As DNA, the CDR3 is TGTGCCAGCAGTTTGCCCGGGCTTCCCGCCTACGAGCAGTACTTC. Protein: CASSLPGLPAYEQYF.

The rearrangement uses TRBV15 and TRBJ1-1, with 9 bases identical to TRBD1. With V trimmed by 7 bases and J by 7 bases, 7 bases remained unmatched. The V gene's germline CDR1 is LNHNV and CDR2 YYDKDF (reference sequence). The CDR3 loop spans 13 amino acids. Here the CDR3 reads CATTNRGQGEAFF. CDR3 coding DNA: TGTGCCACCACTAACAGGGGGCAGGGTGAAGCTTTCTTT. Filled out from reference TRBV15 and TRBJ1-1, the complete variable domain reads DAMVIQNPRYQVTQFGKPVTLSCSQTLNHNVMYWYQQKSSQAPKLLFHYYDKDFNNEADTPDNFQSRRPNTSFCFLDIRSPGLGDTAMYLCATTNRGQGEAFFGQGTRLTVV.

This clonotype was detected only a few times. The chain carries TRBV5-6 and TRBJ1-2; a weak D match, TRBD1 (5 bases). Looked up from germline, CDR1 is SGHDT and CDR2 is YYEEEE. Trimming left V 0 bases short and J 11 bases short, with 14 bases between. The CDR3 has 13 residues. The CDR3 coding sequence is TGTGCCAGCAGCTTGGCGGGGAAGGGGACGTACACCTTC. Translation: CASSLAGKGTYTF.

This clonotype was recorded a few times. This sequence joins TRBV5-5 and TRBJ2-6; no definite D call. This CDR3 contains 13 residues. CDR1 and CDR2 (germline): SGHKS, YYEKEE (reference sequence). Trimming took off 2 bases at V and 3 bases at J, with 3 bases between the two ends. CDR3 in DNA: TGTGCCAGCAGCTTTTATGGGGCCAACGTCCTGACTTTC. Translating it yields CASSFYGANVLTF.

This clonotype has a handful of counts. This chain joins TRBV19 and TRBJ2-7; 7 bases agree with TRBD1. The germline V gene has CDR1 LNHDA and CDR2 SQIVND (reference sequence). The CDR3 totals 14 residues. The V and J ends lost 6 bases and 3 bases, in that order; junction bases with no gene match: 8. Here the CDR3 DNA reads TGTGCCAGTAGGGAGGACAGGACCCGCTACGAGCAGTACGTC. This translates into CASREDRTRYEQYV.

This clonotype was detected a few times. J is TRBJ2-4 and V is TRBV20-1, with D unclear. Trimming cost V 3 bases and J 7 bases, with 10 bases left between them. There are 12 residues in the CDR3. The V gene's germline CDR1 is DFQATT and CDR2 SNEGSKA (reference sequence). The CDR3 region has the DNA TGCAGTGCTAGCGTCACCACTAACATTCAGTACTTC. Amino acids: CSASVTTNIQYF.

The rearrangement links TRBV7-3 to TRBJ2-7, with D tentatively TRBD1 (5 bases). Germline CDR1 is SGHTA and CDR2 is FQGTGA. Trimming removed 5 bases from V and 12 bases from J, with 20 bases in between. CDR3 length: 13 residues. The CDR3 loop is CASSPQGRTDWYV. The CDR3 coding sequence is TGTGCCAGCAGCCCCCAGGGAAGGACCGATTGGTACGTC.

This clonotype was found a few times. This chain uses TRBV5-1 with TRBJ2-5; 8 bases are shared with TRBD2. Looked up from germline, CDR1 is SGHRS and CDR2 is YFSETQ. This CDR3 region has 16 residues. V lost 2 bases to trimming and J lost 2 bases; unmatched junction nucleotides: 8. As DNA, the CDR3 is TGCGCCAGCAGCTTCTCACCGGGACTAGAACAAGAGACCCAGTACTTC. This codes for CASSFSPGLEQETQYF.

This rearrangement joins TRBV27 to TRBJ2-7; 11 nucleotides align to TRBD1. Germline V gene lookup returns CDR1 MNHEY and CDR2 SMNVEV (reference sequence). The CDR3 sequence is 18 residues long. With V trimmed by 5 bases and J by 0 bases, 12 bases remained unmatched. CDR3 coding DNA: TGTGCCAGCAGTCCCGGACAGGGGGCCATTTTAAGCTCCTACGAGCAGTACGTC. It translates to CASSPGQGAILSSYEQYV.

The chain recombines TRBV5-6 with TRBJ2-5; D might be TRBD2 (5 bases). The length of the CDR3 is 14 residues. V dropped 1 base and J dropped 6 bases, with 13 bases sitting between them. Looked up from germline, CDR1 is SGHDT and CDR2 is YYEEEE. This CDR3 reads CASSLFSSSKTQYF. In DNA, the CDR3 is TGTGCCAGCAGCTTGTTCTCTAGCTCCAAGACCCAGTACTTC.

The chain is built from TRBV4-3 and TRBJ1-1; D not resolved. V was clipped by 4 bases and J by 7 bases, with 22 bases between them. The CDR3 contains 16 residues. CDR1 is LGHNA, CDR2 YSLEER, per germline. The CDR3 DNA is TGCGCCAGCAGCCCTACTTCCGCGAGGGTAGGCATTGAAGCTTTCTTT. This encodes CASSPTSARVGIEAFF.

As DNA, the CDR3 is TGTGCCAGCAGCTTGTTTAGGGTTTCGAACACCGGGGAGCTGTTTTTT. Its translation: CASSLFRVSNTGELFF. V and J are TRBV11-2 and TRBJ2-2; D not certain. V lost 3 bases, J lost 0 bases, and 11 bases lay in between. Germline V lookup: CDR1 SGHAT, CDR2 FQNNGV. This CDR3 region has 16 residues.

The genes are TRBV5-5 and TRBJ1-5; D is possibly TRBD1 (5 bases). V was trimmed by 4 bases and J by 4 bases, leaving 18 bases between them. Germline CDR1 and CDR2: SGHKS and YYEKEE (reference sequence). The length of the CDR3 is 16 residues. CDR3 sequence reads: CASSVEQGIPNQPQHF. The CDR3 bases are TGTGCCAGCAGCGTTGAGCAGGGTATCCCGAATCAGCCCCAGCATTTT.

This chain joins TRBV20-1 and TRBJ2-5; tentative D call: TRBD1 (5 bases). The ends were cut back, 4 bases at V and 5 bases at J, with 8 bases in the middle. Germline CDR1 is DFQATT and CDR2 is SNEGSKA (reference sequence). The CDR3 runs to 11 residues. The CDR3 region is CSAKGLETQYF. The CDR3 coding sequence is TGCAGTGCTAAGGGGTTGGAGACCCAGTACTTC.

This clonotype has a handful of counts. This chain joins TRBV20-1 and TRBJ2-1, with 10 bases matching TRBD2. Germline assignment: CDR1 DFQATT and CDR2 SNEGSKA (reference sequence). The V gene end was trimmed by 5 bases and the J gene end by 8 bases; junction bases not matched to a gene: 12. The length of the CDR3 is 15 residues. This CDR3 is CSASGSSGGRDEQFF. DNA of the CDR3: TGCAGTGCTTCCGGAAGTAGCGGGGGGAGAGATGAGCAGTTCTTC.

J is TRBJ2-5 and V is TRBV7-9; 8 bases line up with TRBD2. There are 16 residues in the CDR3. Trimming removed 1 base from V and 4 bases from J; junction bases left unmatched: 8. Germline CDR1 reads SEHNR; CDR2 reads FQNEAQ (reference sequence). As DNA, the CDR3 is TGTGCCAGCAGCTTAGGCCTTCCAGCGGGGGTAGAGACCCAGTACTTC. Its translation: CASSLGLPAGVETQYF. The full variable domain, rest sourced from reference TRBV7-9 and TRBJ2-5, is DTGVSQNPRHKITKRGQNVTFRCDPISEHNRLYWYRQTLGQGPEFLTYFQNEAQLEKSRLLSDRFSAERPKGSFSTLEIQRTEQGDSAMYLCASSLGLPAGVETQYFGPGTRLLVL.